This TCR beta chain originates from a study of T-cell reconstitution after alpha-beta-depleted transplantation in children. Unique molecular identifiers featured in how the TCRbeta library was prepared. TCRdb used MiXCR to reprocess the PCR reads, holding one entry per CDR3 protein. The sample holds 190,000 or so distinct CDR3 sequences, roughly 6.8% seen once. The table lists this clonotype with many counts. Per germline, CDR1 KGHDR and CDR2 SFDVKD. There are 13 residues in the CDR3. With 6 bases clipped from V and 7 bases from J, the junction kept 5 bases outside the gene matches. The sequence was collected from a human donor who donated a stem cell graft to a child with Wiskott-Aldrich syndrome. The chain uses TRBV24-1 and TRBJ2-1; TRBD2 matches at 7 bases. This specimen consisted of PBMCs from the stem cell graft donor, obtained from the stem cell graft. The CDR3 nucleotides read TGTGCCACCAGTCCTTCGCGGGAGAATGAGCAGTTCTTC. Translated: CATSPSRENEQFF.